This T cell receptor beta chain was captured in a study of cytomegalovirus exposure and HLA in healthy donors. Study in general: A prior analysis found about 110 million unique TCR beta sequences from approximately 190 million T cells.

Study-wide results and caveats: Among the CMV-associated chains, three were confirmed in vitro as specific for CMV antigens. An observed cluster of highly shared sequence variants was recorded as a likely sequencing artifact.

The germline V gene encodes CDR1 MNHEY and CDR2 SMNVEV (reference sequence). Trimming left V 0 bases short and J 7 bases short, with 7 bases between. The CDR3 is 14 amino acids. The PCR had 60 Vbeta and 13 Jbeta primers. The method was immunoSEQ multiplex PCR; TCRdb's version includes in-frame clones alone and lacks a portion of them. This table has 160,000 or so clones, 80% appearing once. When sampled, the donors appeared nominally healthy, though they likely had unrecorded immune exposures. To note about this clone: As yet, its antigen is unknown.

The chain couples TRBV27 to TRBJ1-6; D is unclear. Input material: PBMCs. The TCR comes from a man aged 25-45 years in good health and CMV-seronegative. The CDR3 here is CASSLSLANSPLHF. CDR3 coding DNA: TGTGCCAGCAGTTTATCGTTGGCAAATTCACCCCTCCACTTT.